A selection of T cell receptor beta chains follows, all from one sample in a study of tumour-infiltrating T cells in Burkitt lymphoma. The assay was immunoSEQ multiplex PCR, and TCRdb's table has in-frame clones only and misses some. This sample yields about 6,600 clones, of which more than 70% are seen a single time; 11% belongs to the top ten. The sequenced material came from tumor tissue. The receptors originated from a human donor with Burkitt lymphoma. The CDR3 runs from the conserved cysteine through the conserved F or W. The D gene is left open where the match is weak. Clone size is not always given. Where it is, it says once, few, many or a class for expanded clones.

-	-	TRBJ1-1	TRBV29-1	CSVEDQRGSSEAFF	TGCAGCGTTGAAGATCAACGGGGGAGCTCTGAAGCTTTCTTT
-	once	TRBJ2-7	TRBV21-1	CASSKAGRVAFYEQYF	TGTGCCAGCAGCAAAGCGGGCAGGGTGGCTTTCTACGAGCAGTACTTC
TRBD2	-	TRBJ2-1	TRBV6-4	CASSASSGSYNEQFF	TGTGCCAGCAGTGCGTCTAGCGGCTCCTACAATGAGCAGTTCTTC
-	-	TRBJ1-6	TRBV7-3	CASSVKGTDSPLHF	TGTGCCAGCAGCGTCAAAGGGACTGATTCACCCCTCCACTTT
-	-	TRBJ2-6	TRBV5-8	CASSLGGTGANVLTF	TGTGCCAGCAGCTTGGGGGGCACTGGGGCCAACGTCCTGACTTTC
-	-	TRBJ2-1	TRBV30	CAWSDIREQFF	TGTGCCTGGAGTGACATCAGGGAGCAGTTCTTC
TRBD1	-	TRBJ2-7	TRBV30	CAWSSSGGGGKEYF	TGTGCCTGGAGTAGCTCAGGGGGCGGAGGTAAGGAGTACTTC
-	-	TRBJ1-6	TRBV28	CASNRGGGHHNSPLHF	TGTGCCAGCAATAGAGGAGGGGGACACCATAATTCACCCCTCCACTTT
TRBD1	-	TRBJ2-7	TRBV28	CASSPRDRVHEQYF	TGTGCCAGCAGTCCTCGGGACAGGGTCCACGAGCAGTACTTC
-	once	TRBJ2-3	TRBV2	CASSSRGALTDTQYF	TGTGCCAGCAGTAGCAGGGGGGCCCTGACAGATACGCAGTATTTT
TRBD1	-	TRBJ1-2	TRBV28	CASSQPTRDRDGGYTF	TGTGCCAGCAGCCAACCCACCCGGGACAGGGATGGCGGCTACACCTTC
-	-	TRBJ2-7	TRBV2	CASMLGGEQCF	TGTGCCAGCATGCTCGGGGGCGAGCAGTGCTTC
-	once	TRBJ2-3	TRBV5-6	CASSLALYSTDTQYF	TGTGCCAGCAGCTTGGCCCTTTACAGCACAGATACGCAGTATTTT
-	-	TRBJ2-7	TRBV27	CASSLHDLYEQYF	TGTGCCAGCAGTTTACATGACCTTTACGAGCAGTACTTC
TRBD2	-	TRBJ2-5	TRBV11-3	CASSASTSGRASGTQYF	TGTGCCAGCAGCGCCTCAACTAGCGGGAGGGCTTCGGGGACCCAGTACTTC
-	-	TRBJ2-3	TRBV7-2	CASSSRQDPTDTQYF	TGTGCCAGCAGCTCCCGACAGGACCCCACAGATACGCAGTATTTT
-	-	TRBJ2-7	TRBV27	CASSFSWQGSYEQYF	TGTGCCAGCAGTTTCTCATGGCAGGGGTCCTACGAGCAGTACTTC
-	-	TRBJ1-3	TRBV12-5	CASGTGTLGNTIYF	TGTGCTAGTGGGACCGGGACCCTAGGAAACACCATATATTTT
TRBD1	medium-sized	TRBJ2-7	TRBV15	CATSREATGYNYEQYF	TGTGCCACCAGCAGAGAAGCGACAGGGTACAACTACGAGCAGTACTTC
-	-	TRBJ1-1	TRBV19	CASSARQLSTEAFF	TGTGCCAGTAGTGCCAGACAGTTGAGCACTGAAGCTTTCTTT
-	-	TRBJ2-7	TRBV10-2	CASSAGTVSSYEQYF	TGCGCCAGCAGCGCGGGGACGGTAAGCTCCTACGAGCAGTACTTC
-	-	TRBJ2-1	TRBV13	CASSFGVGYNEQFF	TGTGCCAGCAGCTTTGGGGTGGGCTACAATGAGCAGTTCTTC
-	-	TRBJ1-1	TRBV7-2	CASSFTDTEAFF	TGTGCCAGCAGCTTTACGGACACTGAAGCTTTCTTT
-	-	TRBJ1-1	TRBV5-5	CASSLGYATEAFF	TGTGCCAGCAGCTTGGGCTACGCCACTGAAGCTTTCTTT
-	medium-sized	TRBJ2-7	TRBV15	CATSRDRSYEQYF	TGTGCCACCAGCAGAGATCGGTCCTACGAGCAGTACTTC
-	-	TRBJ2-7	TRBV20-1	CSAKEVAEQYF	TGCAGTGCCAAAGAGGTAGCGGAGCAGTACTTC
-	once	TRBJ2-5	TRBV19	CASSIGFLTAQETQYF	TGTGCCAGTAGTATAGGTTTTTTGACAGCACAAGAGACCCAGTACTTC
TRBD2	few	TRBJ2-3	TRBV5-1	CASSLDPSGGTYTDTQYF	TGCGCCAGCAGCTTGGACCCTAGCGGGGGGACCTACACAGATACGCAGTATTTT
-	-	TRBJ1-3	TRBV6-6	CASPADPGNTIYF	TGTGCCAGCCCCGCCGACCCTGGAAACACCATATATTTT
-	-	TRBJ1-5	TRBV18	CASSPEGDGQPQHF	TGTGCCAGCTCACCGGAAGGCGATGGTCAGCCCCAGCATTTT
-	-	TRBJ2-7	TRBV7-9	CASSPPNDYEQYF	TGTGCCAGCAGCCCGCCAAATGATTACGAGCAGTACTTC
-	-	TRBJ2-7	TRBV6-5	CASSWGRNSYEQYF	TGTGCCAGCAGTTGGGGCAGAAACAGTTACGAGCAGTACTTC
-	-	TRBJ2-5	TRBV7-8	CASSLREETQYF	TGTGCCAGCAGCTTAAGGGAAGAGACCCAGTACTTC
-	-	TRBJ2-6	TRBV10-3	CAISETGPGANVLTF	TGTGCCATCAGTGAGACGGGGCCTGGGGCCAACGTCCTGACTTTC
-	-	TRBJ1-5	TRBV5-6	CASSLRKFNQPQHF	TGTGCCAGCAGCTTGAGGAAGTTCAATCAGCCCCAGCATTTT
-	-	TRBJ1-2	TRBV5-1	CASSLALGGNYGYTF	TGCGCCAGCAGCTTGGCGTTGGGGGGCAACTATGGCTACACCTTT
TRBD1	-	TRBJ1-1	TRBV6-5	CASSRDSLNTEAFF	TGTGCCAGCAGCCGGGACAGCCTGAACACTGAAGCTTTCTTT
-	-	TRBJ1-2	TRBV18	CASSPGQASVDTF	TGTGCCAGCTCGCCGGGGCAGGCCTCCGTCGACACCTTC
-	-	TRBJ2-2	TRBV27	CASYTGKNTGELFF	TGTGCCAGCTATACAGGGAAGAACACCGGGGAGCTGTTTTTT
-	-	TRBJ2-7	TRBV27	CASSPRGGRSSYEQYF	TGTGCCAGCAGTCCCCGAGGAGGAAGATCCTCCTACGAGCAGTACTTC
TRBD1	once	TRBJ2-3	TRBV11-2	CASSLDRFGQGRTDTQYF	TGTGCCAGCAGCTTAGATCGATTTGGACAGGGTAGGACAGATACGCAGTATTTT
-	-	TRBJ1-1	TRBV6-1	CASTAGTQNTEAFF	TGTGCCAGCACAGCCGGGACACAGAACACTGAAGCTTTCTTT
TRBD1	-	TRBJ1-1	TRBV29-1	CSVDSIGQGGEAFF	TGCAGCGTTGACTCCATAGGACAGGGCGGTGAAGCTTTCTTT
-	-	TRBJ1-1	TRBV10-3	CAIRGNTEAFF	TGTGCCATCCGGGGTAACACTGAAGCTTTCTTT
-	-	TRBJ2-3	TRBV19	CASSRLFQVTDTQYF	TGTGCCAGTAGTAGGTTGTTCCAAGTCACAGATACGCAGTATTTT
-	-	TRBJ2-4	TRBV7-2	CASSLAMRGGGLLVKNIQYF	TGTGCCAGCAGCTTAGCGATGAGGGGTGGGGGGTTATTAGTCAAAAACATTCAGTACTTC
-	-	TRBJ2-7	TRBV28	CASSHAPYEQYF	TGTGCCAGCAGCCATGCCCCATACGAGCAGTACTTC